This TCR beta chain was profiled in a study of regulatory T cells in long-lasting Graves disease. Arm-PCR of CDR3 regions and iRepertoire HTBI primers were the basis on which TCR beta libraries were built. TCRdb itself ran the multiplex PCR reads through MiXCR, one entry per CDR3 protein. The sample comprises hundreds of thousands of distinct CDR3 sequences, over 12% of which are singletons, and around 7.6% rests with the top ten. This CDR3 is 13 amino acids long. V was cut by 5 bases and J by 8 bases, with 13 bases left in between. Many counts were recorded for this clonotype. Time point described: newly diagnosed GD, antithyroid drugs for less than 3 months. After RNA was extracted from PBMCs, the TCR library was made from it. These sequences were also reported in another study, on T cells in Graves' hyperthyroidism and ophthalmopathy. This second study notes: Over 18 months, lack of ophthalmopathy progression marked Graves' hyperthyroidism as stable. Initially, a first-round RT-PCR of the TCR CDR3 employed the HTBI primer set.

The rearrangement joins TRBV12-3 or TRBV12-4 to TRBJ2-1, with D perhaps TRBD2 (7 bases). This TCR derives from a woman aged 40 to 50 with Graves disease. Here the sequenced sample was peripheral blood mononuclear cells (PBMCs), taken at new diagnosis, from a patient treated with antithyroid drugs. For the CDR3, the DNA is TGTGCCAGCAGTCCCCGGGGGGCGGATGAGCAGTTCTTC. Amino acids: CASSPRGADEQFF.